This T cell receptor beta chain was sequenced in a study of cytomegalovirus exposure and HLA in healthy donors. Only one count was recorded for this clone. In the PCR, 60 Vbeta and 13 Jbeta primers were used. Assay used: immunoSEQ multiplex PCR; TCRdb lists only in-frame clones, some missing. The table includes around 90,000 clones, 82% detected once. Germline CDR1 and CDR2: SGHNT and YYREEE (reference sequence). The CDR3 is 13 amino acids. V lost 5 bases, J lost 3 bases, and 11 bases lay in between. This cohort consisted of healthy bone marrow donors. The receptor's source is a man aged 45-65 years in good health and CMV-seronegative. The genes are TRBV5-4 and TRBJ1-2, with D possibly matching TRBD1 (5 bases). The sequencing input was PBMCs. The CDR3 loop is CASRARGDYGYTF. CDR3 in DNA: TGTGCCAGCAGGGCTCGGGGGGACTATGGCTACACCTTC.